This T cell receptor (beta chain) was captured in a study of cytomegalovirus exposure and HLA in healthy donors. PCR primers comprised 60 Vbeta and 13 Jbeta primers. Method: immunoSEQ multiplex PCR; TCRdb's copy keeps in-frame clones and lacks some. The sample consists of under 150,000 clones, roughly 83% of them appearing once. Comment on this clone: Antigen unknown.

CDR3 length equals 15 residues. Germline assignment: CDR1 MNHEY and CDR2 SVGAGI. The V gene lost 4 bases and the J gene lost 9 bases, with 22 bases spanning the gap. Study-level findings and limits: Productive rates of about 87% or about 30% were seen for most TCR beta V segments in an earlier analysis. The authors reported that TCR beta sequences could predict HLA-A and HLA-B alleles. These predictions were accurate for most subjects in the first cohort.

The clonotype comes from a female donor in good health and CMV-seronegative. The chain combines TRBV6-5 with TRBJ2-7; D may be TRBD2 (6 bases). The sample taken for sequencing was PBMCs. The CDR3 sequence: CASSLLAEPPTLQYF. As DNA, the CDR3 is TGTGCCAGCAGTTTACTAGCCGAACCACCTACGTTGCAGTACTTC.